This T cell receptor (beta chain) was sequenced during a study of T cells in Graves' hyperthyroidism and ophthalmopathy. General study findings and limits: The model foresaw ophthalmopathy a median approximately 6.3 months prior to onset.

This clonotype was seen a handful of times. As yet, its antigen is unknown. Criteria for exclusion of patients were uncontrolled infection, other autoimmune disease, pregnancy or lactation. Clinical symptoms, serum thyroxine and TRAb, thyroid ultrasound and orbital computed tomography together formed the diagnostic basis. The TCR beta CDR3 regions underwent amplification using RNA transcripts as the source. The TCR CDR3 was amplified in a first-round RT-PCR using the HTBI primer set. TCRdb redid the calling of the multiplex PCR reads with MiXCR, one entry per CDR3 protein. The sample lists hundreds of thousands of distinct CDR3 sequences, just under 45% occurring once. The V gene lost 7 bases and the J gene lost 6 bases, with 12 bases spanning the gap. CDR1 DFQATT and CDR2 SNEGSKA come from the germline V gene (reference sequence). The CDR3 loop spans 12 amino acids.

The V and J genes are TRBV20-1 and TRBJ1-4; D may be TRBD1 (6 bases). The clonotype comes from an adult man with Graves' disease, either hyperthyroidism or ophthalmopathy (not recorded which). Sequenced: peripheral blood or thyroid tissue (not recorded which). The chain's CDR3 is CSVPRGDEKLFF. The CDR3 nucleotides are TGCAGTGTACCCAGGGGTGATGAAAAACTGTTTTTT.